This T cell receptor beta chain was observed in a study of cytomegalovirus exposure and HLA in healthy donors. In regard to this clone: Its antigen is still unknown.

From germline, CDR1 is SGHRS and CDR2 YFSETQ. This CDR3 comprises 11 residues. V lost 7 bases to trimming and J lost 6 bases, with 9 bases between them. The study ran its PCR with 60 Vbeta and 13 Jbeta primers. Only in-frame clones appear in the TCRdb table, and some are missing; sequencing was by immunoSEQ multiplex PCR. The table includes fewer than 110,000 clones, 75% detected once. General study findings and limits: Among immune exposure information, only CMV serostatus was available. HLA allele associations emerged for about 16,000 TCR beta sequences in a later analysis, at 0.05 false discovery rate. Among the CMV-associated chains, a few were confirmed in vitro as specific for CMV antigens. Relative to equally common others, HLA-associated TCR beta chains showed greater clonal expansion in a later analysis.

The source of this sequence is a man aged 45-65 years in good health and CMV-seronegative. Material for sequencing was PBMCs. V is TRBV5-1 and J is TRBJ2-3; D not certain. The chain's CDR3 is CASSLRDTQYF. For the CDR3, the DNA is TGCGCCAGCTCCCTCCGGGATACGCAGTATTTT.